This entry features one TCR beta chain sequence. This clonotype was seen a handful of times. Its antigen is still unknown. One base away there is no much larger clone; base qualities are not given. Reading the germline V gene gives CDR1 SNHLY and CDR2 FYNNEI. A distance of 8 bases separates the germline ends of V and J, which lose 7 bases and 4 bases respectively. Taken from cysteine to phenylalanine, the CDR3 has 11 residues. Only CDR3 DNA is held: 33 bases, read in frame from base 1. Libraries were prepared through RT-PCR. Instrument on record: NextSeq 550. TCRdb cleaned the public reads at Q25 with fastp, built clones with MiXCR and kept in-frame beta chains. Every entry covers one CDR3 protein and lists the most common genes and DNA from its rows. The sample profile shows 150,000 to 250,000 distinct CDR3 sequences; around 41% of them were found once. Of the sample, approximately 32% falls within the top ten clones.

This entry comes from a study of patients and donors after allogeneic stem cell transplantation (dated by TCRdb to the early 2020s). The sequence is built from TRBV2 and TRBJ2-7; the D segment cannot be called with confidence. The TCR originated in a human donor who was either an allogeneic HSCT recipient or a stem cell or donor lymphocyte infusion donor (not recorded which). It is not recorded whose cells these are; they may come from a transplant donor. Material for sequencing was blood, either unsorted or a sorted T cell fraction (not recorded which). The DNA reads TGTGCCAGCATAGACGGATACGAGCAGTACTTC. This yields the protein CASIDGYEQYF.